These 23 T cell receptor beta chains share one sample of origin, sequenced in a study of T cell responses to AZD1222 COVID-19 vaccine. TCRdb's copy holds only in-frame clones and misses some; the assay was immunoSEQ multiplex PCR. The table records 95,000 to 150,000 clones, more than 80% of them present only once. Sample: peripheral blood, taken 28 days after the second dose of the MenACWY control vaccine. The receptors were sampled from an adult who received the MenACWY meningococcal vaccine as a control.

The J gene is TRBJ2-2, the V gene TRBV9; TRBD1 aligns across 7 bases. The CDR3 loop spans 15 amino acids. Germline V gene data show CDR1 as SGDLS and CDR2 as YYNGEE. V lost 0 bases to trimming and J lost 4 bases; unmatched junction nucleotides: 3. The CDR3 DNA reads as TGTGCCAGCAGCGTAGAACAGGGGAGCACCGGGGAGCTGTTTTTT. Protein product: CASSVEQGSTGELFF.

The rearrangement joins TRBV11-2 to TRBJ2-7; 9 bases match TRBD2. J lost 4 bases, V lost 3 bases, and 19 bases had no gene match. Germline V gene sequence: CDR1 SGHAT, CDR2 FQNNGV. CDR3 length equals 19 residues. CDR3 protein: CASSFEGDSSSGIRYEQYF. In DNA form, the CDR3 reads TGTGCCAGCAGCTTTGAAGGAGATAGTTCTAGCGGGATTCGATACGAGCAGTACTTC.

The chain combines TRBV10-2 with TRBJ2-5, with D unclear. V was clipped by 6 bases and J by 6 bases, with 17 bases between them. This CDR3 comprises 14 residues. CDR1 is WSHSY and CDR2 is SAAADI in the germline V gene. DNA of the CDR3: TGCGCCAGCAGAGAAATGTCAAACGGAAAGACCCAGTACTTC. This encodes CASREMSNGKTQYF.

V and J are TRBV4-3 and TRBJ2-1; D gene ambiguous. The CDR3 totals 15 residues. CDR1 and CDR2 (germline): LGHNA, YSLEER. V lost 2 bases and J lost 4, with 12 bases in between. Here the CDR3 reads CASSQLTAAYNEQFF. The CDR3 DNA follows: TGCGCCAGCAGCCAATTAACGGCAGCATACAATGAGCAGTTCTTC.

This clone was detected once. The chain is built from TRBV19 and TRBJ2-5; tentatively, D is TRBD2 (7 bases). Germline CDR1 reads LNHDA; CDR2 reads SQIVND (reference sequence). V was clipped by 4 bases and J by 4 bases, with 13 bases between them. The CDR3 is 14 amino acids. The DNA of the CDR3 is TGTGCCAGTAGTAGTTGGGGAGGGGGAGAGACCCAGTACTTC. This translates into CASSSWGGGETQYF.

For this clone: This sample includes further DNA sequences coding for the same CDR3. The chain employs TRBV9 and TRBJ2-1; TRBD2 is a possible D gene (6 bases). Germline V CDR1 and CDR2: SGDLS, YYNGEE. The CDR3 has 20 residues. With 0 bases removed from V and 0 bases from J, the gap between germline ends came to 22 bases. The CDR3 sequence is CASSVGTSRRGKSSYNEQFF. CDR3 sequence (DNA): TGTGCCAGCAGCGTAGGGACATCTCGGCGGGGAAAGAGCTCCTACAATGAGCAGTTCTTC.

The chain recombines TRBV19 with TRBJ1-1, with 8 bases aligning to TRBD1. Germline V gene lookup returns CDR1 LNHDA and CDR2 SQIVND (reference sequence). There are 13 residues in the CDR3. Trimming at V came to 7 bases and at J to 1 base, leaving 2 bases not matched to a gene. The DNA of the CDR3 is TGTGCCAGTATCACAGGGGGGAACACTGAAGCTTTCTTT. This translates into CASITGGNTEAFF. The full variable domain, completed using reference TRBV19 and TRBJ1-1, is DGGITQSPKYLFRKEGQNVTLSCEQNLNHDAMYWYRQDPGQGLRLIYYSQIVNDFQKGDIAEGYSVSREKKESFPLTVTSAQKNPTAFYLCASITGGNTEAFFGQGTRLTVV.

The chain combines TRBV18 with TRBJ1-1; D is undetermined. Trimming cost V 2 bases and J 4 bases, with 17 bases left between them. Per germline, CDR1 KGHSH and CDR2 LQKENI. The CDR3 spans 16 residues. In DNA form, the CDR3 reads TGTGCCAGCTCACCAGCCAGAGCTCGCATGGGCACTGAAGCTTTCTTT. Translated: CASSPARARMGTEAFF.

The gene calls are TRBV18 and TRBJ1-2; D possibly corresponds to TRBD1 (6 bases). CDR1 and CDR2 (germline): KGHSH, LQKENI. The CDR3 extends over 14 amino acids. Trimming cost V 3 bases and J 4 bases, with 12 bases left between them. In DNA form, the CDR3 reads TGTGCCAGCTCACCTTGGACAGCCGCCTATGGCTACACCTTC. Amino acids: CASSPWTAAYGYTF.

The chain employs TRBV6-2 or TRBV6-3 and TRBJ2-7; 7 positions agree with TRBD2. The CDR3 spans 19 residues. Germline CDR1 is MNHEY and CDR2 is SVGEGT. The V segment lost 0 bases and the J segment 0 bases; nucleotides outside the gene matches: 14. The CDR3 DNA reads as TGTGCCAGCAGTTACTCGAGGGCTAGCGGACTTCCTATCTCCTACGAGCAGTACGTC. It encodes CASSYSRASGLPISYEQYV.

This clone was found a few times. V is TRBV30 and J is TRBJ1-1; TRBD1 agrees at 10 bases. The V gene's germline CDR1 is GTSNPN and CDR2 SVGIG (reference sequence). J lost 2 bases, V lost 5 bases, and 11 bases had no gene match. This CDR3 has 16 residues. The CDR3 sequence: CAWPRTGGIFNTEAFF. The CDR3, as DNA: TGTGCCTGGCCCCGGACAGGGGGTATTTTCAACACTGAAGCTTTCTTT.

V gene TRBV6-1 combines with J gene TRBJ2-7; D possibly matches TRBD1 or TRBD2 (6 bases each). Germline V CDR1 and CDR2: MNHNS, SASEGT. V was cut by 0 bases and J by 4 bases, with 22 bases left in between. CDR3 size: 18 residues. The CDR3 sequence: CASSEARGTGRLAYEQYF. Here the CDR3 DNA reads TGTGCCAGCAGTGAAGCCCGGGGAACAGGGAGGTTGGCGTACGAGCAGTACTTC.

This rearrangement joins TRBV28 to TRBJ1-5; D may be TRBD1 (6 bases). The V gene's germline CDR1 is MDHEN and CDR2 SYDVKM. This CDR3 contains 16 residues. V shed 3 bases and J shed 4 bases, with 16 bases lying between them. CDR3 residues: CASSLFKGGMNQPQHF. CDR3 nucleotides: TGTGCCAGCAGTTTGTTCAAGGGGGGCATGAATCAGCCCCAGCATTTT.

This chain links TRBV19 with TRBJ2-1; 8 positions match TRBD2. V trimming: 3 bases; J trimming: 0 bases; junction bases outside the gene matches: 13. Germline CDR1 is LNHDA and CDR2 is SQIVND (reference sequence). This CDR3 has 19 residues. CDR3 residues: CASSIHSTTSGSSYNEQFF. The CDR3 DNA reads as TGTGCCAGTAGTATCCATTCGACTACTAGCGGCAGCTCCTACAATGAGCAGTTCTTC. Full variable domain (missing parts from reference TRBV19 and TRBJ2-1): DGGITQSPKYLFRKEGQNVTLSCEQNLNHDAMYWYRQDPGQGLRLIYYSQIVNDFQKGDIAEGYSVSREKKESFPLTVTSAQKNPTAFYLCASSIHSTTSGSSYNEQFFGPGTRLTVL.

This chain uses TRBV7-8 with TRBJ2-7; no reliable D call. Germline lookup yields CDR1 SGHVS and CDR2 FQNEAQ. Trimming shortened V by 1 base and J by 0 bases, and 4 bases separated the two germline ends. CDR3 length equals 13 residues. Written as DNA, the CDR3 is TGTGCCAGCAGCTTAGGGGTCTCCTACGAGCAGTACTTC. This sequence encodes CASSLGVSYEQYF.

This clone was recorded once. The chain combines TRBV6-5 with TRBJ1-2; 8 positions match TRBD1. V was clipped by 6 bases and J by 5 bases; unmatched bases: 8. This CDR3 is built from 14 residues. Germline V gives CDR1 MNHEY, CDR2 SVGAGI. The CDR3 here is CASRNRGKGYGYTF. The CDR3, as DNA: TGTGCCAGCAGGAACAGGGGGAAGGGATATGGCTACACCTTC.

CDR3 coding DNA: TGTGCCAGCAGCCAGAACGTGGCGGGGGGGCCCGAGACCCAGTACTTC. This codes for CASSQNVAGGPETQYF. The gene calls are TRBV3-1 (or the pseudogene TRBV3-2) and TRBJ2-5; 9 bases are shared with TRBD2. The V and J ends lost 3 bases and 5 bases, in that order; junction bases with no gene match: 10. CDR1 is LGHDT, CDR2 YNNKEL, per germline (reference sequence). This CDR3 is 16 amino acids long.

This chain joins TRBV7-9 and TRBJ2-2; no definite D call. The V end lost 4 bases, the J end lost 0 bases, and 6 bases lay between the germline ends. The CDR3 runs to 14 residues. Germline CDR1 is SEHNR and CDR2 is FQNEAQ (reference sequence). CDR3 DNA: TGTGCCAGCAGCTCGGGTCCGAACACCGGGGAGCTGTTTTTT. It yields the protein CASSSGPNTGELFF.

This chain uses TRBV18 with TRBJ2-1; 14 bases agree with TRBD2. The V and J ends lost 8 bases and 6 bases, in that order; junction bases with no gene match: 15. Germline V lookup: CDR1 KGHSH, CDR2 LQKENI. The CDR3 is 18 residues long. CDR3 bases: TGTGCCAGCCTCCCCGGGACTAGCGGGAGAGTGGGGGGCAATGAGCAGTTCTTC. This sequence encodes CASLPGTSGRVGGNEQFF.

The chain joins TRBV11-2 to TRBJ1-1; D remains unclear. V shed 0 bases and J shed 13 bases, with 18 bases lying between them. Per the germline V gene, CDR1 is SGHAT and CDR2 is FQNNGV. The length of the CDR3 is 14 residues. The CDR3 sequence: CASSLEWAAARDFF. CDR3 DNA: TGTGCCAGCAGCTTAGAGTGGGCGGCTGCCCGCGATTTCTTT.

This rearrangement joins TRBV7-2 to TRBJ1-6, with 11 bases matching TRBD1. Germline V gives CDR1 SGHTA, CDR2 FQGNSA. The CDR3 spans 16 residues. The ends lost 4 bases at V and 7 bases at J; junction bases unmatched: 6. The CDR3 sequence: CASSSDRGRKNSPLHF. CDR3 coding DNA: TGTGCCAGCAGCTCGGACAGGGGGCGGAAGAATTCACCCCTCCACTTT.

The chain's CDR3 is CASSLGEEDEQYF. In DNA form, the CDR3 reads TGTGCCAGCAGCTTAGGGGAGGAGGACGAGCAGTACTTC. V gene TRBV7-9 combines with J gene TRBJ2-7, with D maybe TRBD2 (6 bases). Germline loops: CDR1 SEHNR, CDR2 FQNEAQ (reference sequence). The CDR3 length is 13 residues. Deletions cut 1 base from V and 5 bases from J, with 9 bases between.

The CDR3 DNA follows: TGTGCCAGCAGTGGGGCAACAGTGGGGAATTCACCCCTCCACTTT. The encoded protein is CASSGATVGNSPLHF. The chain links TRBV2 to TRBJ1-6; D ambiguous. The germline CDR1 and CDR2 sequences are SNHLY and FYNNEI. Trimming removed 4 bases at V and 7 bases at J, with 14 bases between. The CDR3 runs 15 residues. The full variable domain, with the rest looked up from reference TRBV2 and TRBJ1-6, is EPEVTQTPSHQVTQMGQEVILRCVPISNHLYFYWYRQILGQKVEFLVSFYNNEISEKSEIFDDQFSVERPDGSNFTLKIRSTKLEDSAMYFCASSGATVGNSPLHFGNGTRLTVT.